The 27 T cell receptor beta chains listed next were all sequenced from one sample in a study of blood T cell repertoires in COVID-19. Sequencing used immunoSEQ multiplex PCR; TCRdb keeps in-frame clones, though not all of them. The sample has about 150,000 clones, approximately 80% seen once. The sequencing sample was made of peripheral blood. Receptor source: a man in his sixties with acute or convalescent COVID-19.

The chain uses TRBV11-2 and TRBJ1-1, with D perhaps TRBD1 (5 bases). The germline V gene has CDR1 SGHAT and CDR2 FQNNGV. Trimming removed 5 bases at V and 5 bases at J, with 15 bases between. The CDR3 has 14 residues. The chain's CDR3 is CASSPQTVRTEAFF. Written as DNA, the CDR3 is TGTGCCAGCAGCCCCCAGACAGTTCGAACTGAAGCTTTCTTT.

The chain combines TRBV7-7 with TRBJ2-5, with TRBD1 as a possible D gene (6 bases). Germline V gene sequence: CDR1 SSHAT, CDR2 FNYEAQ (reference sequence). V dropped 3 bases and J dropped 4 bases, with 12 bases sitting between them. CDR3 length: 14 amino acids. The CDR3 coding sequence is TGTGCCAGCAGCTTCGGGGTGGGGGCAGAGACCCAGTACTTC. Translated, it gives CASSFGVGAETQYF.

There are a few counts of this clone. The J gene is TRBJ1-2, the V gene TRBV6-5; 7 nucleotides align to TRBD1. The V gene's germline CDR1 is MNHEY and CDR2 SVGAGI. Trimming cost V 10 bases and J 4 bases; bases outside gene matches: 3. The CDR3 has 11 residues. The CDR3 coding sequence is TGTGCCACCCGGGACAGCTATGGCTACACCTTC. This codes for CATRDSYGYTF.

The chain employs TRBV12-3 or TRBV12-4 and TRBJ1-2; 9 bases map to TRBD1. The CDR3 is 13 amino acids. J was trimmed by 6 bases and V by 6 bases; bases with no gene match: 5. CDR3 sequence reads: CASRSDRGHGYTF. In DNA, the CDR3 is TGTGCCAGCAGATCGGACAGGGGCCATGGCTACACCTTC.

The J gene is TRBJ2-7, the V gene TRBV28; D is unresolved. V shed 2 bases and J shed 3 bases, with 8 bases lying between them. Germline V gene lookup returns CDR1 MDHEN and CDR2 SYDVKM. This CDR3 spans 13 amino acids. The CDR3 sequence is CASSLPPLYEQYF. In DNA form, the CDR3 reads TGTGCCAGCAGTTTACCTCCTCTCTACGAGCAGTACTTC.

The chain employs TRBV6-5 and TRBJ1-1, with D unclear. This CDR3 contains 15 residues. V gave up 5 bases and J gave up 10 bases, with 23 bases separating them. Germline V gives CDR1 MNHEY, CDR2 SVGAGI. In DNA, the CDR3 is TGTGCCAGCAGTCCAATTCAGGCGGGTGTCGGTCGAGCTTTCTTT. It is translated as CASSPIQAGVGRAFF.

The chain couples TRBV5-4 to TRBJ1-3; 7 bases map to TRBD1. The V gene end was trimmed by 4 bases and the J gene end by 0 bases; junction bases not matched to a gene: 13. The CDR3 totals 18 residues. Germline-derived CDR1 and CDR2 are SGHNT and YYREEE (reference sequence). The CDR3 spells CASSLQGGRVRSGNTIYF. The CDR3 nucleotides read TGTGCCAGCAGCCTGCAGGGGGGTAGGGTCCGCTCTGGAAACACCATATATTTT.

The chain has TRBV6-2 or TRBV6-3 and TRBJ2-1, with 9 bases identical to TRBD2. V lost 0 bases, J lost 8 bases, and 17 bases stayed unmatched. Looked up from germline, CDR1 is MNHEY and CDR2 is SVGEGT. This CDR3 has 19 amino acids. The CDR3 region has the DNA TGTGCCAGCAGTTACTCGAAGGTCCGGGTAGCGGGAGAACGGGATGAGCAGTTCTTC. Its translation is CASSYSKVRVAGERDEQFF.

The rearrangement uses TRBV6-6 and TRBJ2-7, with D possibly TRBD1 on 6 matching bases. V lost 7 bases, J lost 4 bases, and 17 bases lay in between. The CDR3 extends over 14 amino acids. Germline V gene sequence: CDR1 MNHNY, CDR2 SVGAGI (reference sequence). The CDR3, as DNA: TGTGCCAGCAAGACCCCAGGAAGGGGGTACGAGCAGTACTTC. Translation gives CASKTPGRGYEQYF.

The chain links TRBV2 to TRBJ2-7; D unclear. V lost 6 bases and J 9 bases, leaving 18 bases between the germline ends. The CDR3 has 13 amino acids. Germline CDR1 is SNHLY and CDR2 is FYNNEI. CDR3 nucleotide sequence: TGTGCCAGCAGCAGTGGTTCGGCTACGGGGCAGTACTTC. Translated: CASSSGSATGQYF.

In this sample, this clone turned up a few times. CDR3 protein: CASSYYRDSRSEQYF. As DNA, the CDR3 is TGTGCCAGCAGTTATTACCGGGACTCCCGCTCAGAGCAGTACTTC. The rearrangement links TRBV7-8 to TRBJ2-7, with D possibly being TRBD2 (6 bases). Looked up from germline, CDR1 is SGHVS and CDR2 is FQNEAQ. Trimming removed 6 bases from V and 7 bases from J, with 22 bases in between. This CDR3 is 15 amino acids long. Full variable domain (outside the CDR3, taken from reference TRBV7-8 and TRBJ2-7): GAGVSQSPRYKVAKRGQDVALRCDPISGHVSLFWYQQALGQGPEFLTYFQNEAQLDKSGLPSDRFFAERPEGSVSTLKIQRTQQEDSAVYLCASSYYRDSRSEQYFGPGTRLTVT.

The chain joins TRBV3-1 (or the pseudogene TRBV3-2) to TRBJ1-1; D gene uncertain. V was clipped by 4 bases and J by 4 bases, with 7 bases between them. The CDR3 is 12 amino acids. CDR1 LGHDT and CDR2 YNNKEL come from the germline V gene (reference sequence). The CDR3 DNA follows: TGTGCCAGCAGCCTGGCCCTCACTGAAGCTTTCTTT. Translating it yields CASSLALTEAFF.

The chain recombines TRBV6-2 or TRBV6-3 with TRBJ1-1, with D maybe TRBD1 (5 bases). With 4 bases removed from V and 0 bases from J, the gap between germline ends came to 9 bases. In germline, CDR1 is MNHEY, CDR2 SVGEGT. CDR3 length equals 14 residues. The CDR3 is CASSWGRVNTEAFF. The CDR3 nucleotides are TGTGCCAGCAGTTGGGGCAGGGTGAACACTGAAGCTTTCTTT.

The chain is built from TRBV5-5 and TRBJ1-4; 10 nucleotides match TRBD1. Germline V CDR1 and CDR2: SGHKS, YYEKEE (reference sequence). CDR3 length: 14 amino acids. V shed 4 bases, J shed 8 bases, and the junction held 5 bases outside the gene matches. CDR3 DNA: TGTGCCAGCAGCCCGGACAGGGGGAACGAAAAACTGTTTTTT. Amino acid sequence: CASSPDRGNEKLFF.

This chain uses TRBV5-5 with TRBJ1-2, with D possibly being TRBD1 (6 bases). Per germline, CDR1 SGHKS and CDR2 YYEKEE (reference sequence). The CDR3 is 14 residues long. V was pared by 4 bases and J by 0 bases, with 10 bases between. CDR3 coding DNA: TGTGCCAGCAGCCTGGACAGCTCTAACTATGGCTACACCTTC. Amino acids: CASSLDSSNYGYTF.

This chain connects TRBV3-1 (or the pseudogene TRBV3-2) to TRBJ1-2, with 9 nucleotides matching TRBD1. The CDR3 is 13 amino acids. CDR1 and CDR2 from the germline V gene are LGHDT and YNNKEL (reference sequence). The CDR3 DNA reads as TGTGCTGCACTGGACAGGGGAAACTATGGCTACACCTTC. This encodes CAALDRGNYGYTF.

The genes are TRBV2 and TRBJ1-2, with D possibly matching TRBD1 (5 bases). Trimming shortened V by 2 bases and J by 6 bases, and 13 bases separated the two germline ends. The germline V gene has CDR1 SNHLY and CDR2 FYNNEI. The length of the CDR3 is 14 residues. CDR3 nucleotide sequence: TGTGCCAGCAGTGAATTACGGCAGGGCCATGGCTACACCTTC. This sequence encodes CASSELRQGHGYTF.

The J gene is TRBJ2-3, the V gene TRBV7-6, with D possibly matching TRBD2 (6 bases). In germline, CDR1 is SGHVS, CDR2 FNYEAQ. V was pared by 5 bases and J by 8 bases, with 17 bases between. The CDR3 is made up of 14 amino acids. The CDR3 spells CASSISRAGPTQYF. Here the CDR3 DNA reads TGTGCCAGCAGCATCAGTCGGGCGGGACCTACGCAGTATTTT.

This clone was seen once. This chain connects TRBV4-1 to TRBJ1-4; 9 positions agree with TRBD1. From germline, CDR1 is MGHRA and CDR2 YSYEKL. J gave up 8 bases and V 4 bases, and 8 bases lay outside the gene matches. This CDR3 is built from 15 residues. CDR3 protein: CASSLQGQGGEKLFF. The CDR3 nucleotides are TGCGCCAGCAGCCTCCAGGGACAGGGAGGGGAAAAACTGTTTTTT.

This clone was seen more than once but under ten times. The chain is built from TRBV10-3 and TRBJ2-1, with 7 nucleotides matching TRBD2. Germline V gives CDR1 ENHRY, CDR2 SYGVKD. J was trimmed by 7 bases and V by 2 bases; bases with no gene match: 14. CDR3 size: 17 residues. The CDR3 spells CAISEGALASGKNEQFF. The CDR3 nucleotides read TGTGCCATCAGTGAGGGCGCGCTGGCTAGCGGAAAGAATGAGCAGTTCTTC.

The rearrangement links TRBV6-5 to TRBJ1-2, with D possibly being TRBD1 (5 bases). V dropped 2 bases and J dropped 2 bases, with 12 bases sitting between them. Germline-derived CDR1 and CDR2 are MNHEY and SVGAGI. The CDR3 has 15 residues. The CDR3 loop reads CASSYDSDTNYGYTF. CDR3 coding DNA: TGTGCCAGCAGTTACGACAGTGATACGAACTATGGCTACACCTTC.

The chain has TRBV7-3 and TRBJ2-1, with 12 bases identical to TRBD2. The germline V gene has CDR1 SGHTA and CDR2 FQGTGA. The CDR3 sequence is 15 residues long. The trim removed 5 bases at V and 6 bases at J, leaving 5 bases unmatched. The CDR3 coding sequence is TGTGCCAGCAGCCGGGGACTAGCGGGTATCAATGAGCAGTTCTTC. Its protein is CASSRGLAGINEQFF.

This clone was counted a single time. The sample has other DNA sequences that encode this CDR3 too. The J gene is TRBJ2-1, the V gene TRBV27; D perhaps matches TRBD2 (6 bases). V lost 6 bases and J 0 bases, leaving 12 bases between the germline ends. This CDR3 contains 15 residues. Germline assignment: CDR1 MNHEY and CDR2 SMNVEV (reference sequence). The CDR3 DNA is TGTGCCAGCAGCCTTAGCGGTAGCTCCTACAATGAGCAGTTCTTC. This codes for CASSLSGSSYNEQFF.

This rearrangement joins TRBV12-3 or TRBV12-4 to TRBJ1-1; 7 nucleotides agree with TRBD1. The J segment lost 6 bases and the V segment lost 6 bases, leaving 4 bases of the junction unmatched. This CDR3 region has 12 residues. The CDR3, as DNA: TGTGCCAGCAGCATAACAGGGGCTGAAGCTTTCTTT. Translating it yields CASSITGAEAFF.

J is TRBJ2-3 and V is TRBV5-4; TRBD2 agrees at 8 bases. Germline V gene data show CDR1 as SGHNT and CDR2 as YYREEE (reference sequence). After removal of 4 bases from V and 0 bases from J, the junction contained 19 bases not matched to a gene. The CDR3 has 20 amino acids. CDR3 in DNA: TGTGCCAGCAGCCGAGCGGGGGAGAAGATACATATCCCTAGCACAGATACGCAGTATTTT. It yields the protein CASSRAGEKIHIPSTDTQYF.

The rearrangement uses TRBV14 and TRBJ1-4, with 7 bases identical to TRBD1. V shed 2 bases and J 3 bases; nucleotides not matched to a gene: 3. The CDR3 length is 15 residues. In germline, CDR1 is SGHDN, CDR2 FVKESK. The CDR3 region has the DNA TGTGCCAGCAGCCAATACGGGACAGCTAATGAAAAACTGTTTTTT. This translates into CASSQYGTANEKLFF.

This clone was picked up a small number of times. The V gene is TRBV9, the J gene TRBJ2-7; TRBD2 matches 8 bases. CDR3 length: 16 residues. The germline gives CDR1 SGDLS, CDR2 YYNGEE. V was pared by 3 bases and J by 3 bases, with 11 bases of the junction left unmatched. CDR3 in DNA: TGTGCCAGCAGCGCCGCCGGACTAGCTGGATACTACGAGCAGTACTTC. It yields the protein CASSAAGLAGYYEQYF.